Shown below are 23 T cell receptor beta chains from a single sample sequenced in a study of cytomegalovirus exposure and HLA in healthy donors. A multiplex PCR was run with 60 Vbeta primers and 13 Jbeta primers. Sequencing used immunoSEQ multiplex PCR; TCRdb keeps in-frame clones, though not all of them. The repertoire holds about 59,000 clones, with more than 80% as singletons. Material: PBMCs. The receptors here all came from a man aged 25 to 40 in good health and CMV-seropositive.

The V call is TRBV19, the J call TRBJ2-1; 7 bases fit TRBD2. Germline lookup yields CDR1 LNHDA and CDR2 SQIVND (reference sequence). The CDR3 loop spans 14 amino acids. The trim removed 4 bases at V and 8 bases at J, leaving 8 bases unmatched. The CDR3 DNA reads TGTGCCAGTAGTACTAGCGGAGCGGTACATGAGCAGTTCTTC. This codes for CASSTSGAVHEQFF.

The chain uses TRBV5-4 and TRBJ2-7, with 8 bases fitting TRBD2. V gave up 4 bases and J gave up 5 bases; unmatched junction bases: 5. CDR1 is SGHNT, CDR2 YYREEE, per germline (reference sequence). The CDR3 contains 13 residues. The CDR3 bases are TGTGCCAGCAGCAGCGGGAGTATTAACGAGCAGTACTTC. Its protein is CASSSGSINEQYF.

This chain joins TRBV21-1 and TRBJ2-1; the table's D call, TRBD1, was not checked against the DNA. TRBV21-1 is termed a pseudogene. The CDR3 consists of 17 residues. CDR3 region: CASSKVTTGSSYNEQFF. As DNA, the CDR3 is TGTGCCAGCAGCAAAGTTACGACAGGGAGCTCCTACAATGAGCAGTTCTTC.

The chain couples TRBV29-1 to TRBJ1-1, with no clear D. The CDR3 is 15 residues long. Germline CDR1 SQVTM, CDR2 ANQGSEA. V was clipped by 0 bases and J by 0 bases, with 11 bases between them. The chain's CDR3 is CSVEDTELMNTEAFF. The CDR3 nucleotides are TGCAGCGTTGAAGACACAGAGCTCATGAACACTGAAGCTTTCTTT.

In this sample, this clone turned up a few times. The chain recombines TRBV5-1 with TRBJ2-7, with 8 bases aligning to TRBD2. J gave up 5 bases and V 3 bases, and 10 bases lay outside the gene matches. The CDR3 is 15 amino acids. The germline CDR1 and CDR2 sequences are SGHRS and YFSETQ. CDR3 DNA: TGCGCCAGCAGCTCCACGGGAAGCGGGAGCGACGAGCAGTACTTC. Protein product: CASSSTGSGSDEQYF.

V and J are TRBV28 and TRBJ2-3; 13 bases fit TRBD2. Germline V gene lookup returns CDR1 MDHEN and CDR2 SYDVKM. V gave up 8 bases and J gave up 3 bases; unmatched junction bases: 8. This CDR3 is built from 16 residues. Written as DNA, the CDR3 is TGTGCCAGCTACCAATTACTAGCGGGAGGGACAGATACGCAGTATTTT. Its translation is CASYQLLAGGTDTQYF.

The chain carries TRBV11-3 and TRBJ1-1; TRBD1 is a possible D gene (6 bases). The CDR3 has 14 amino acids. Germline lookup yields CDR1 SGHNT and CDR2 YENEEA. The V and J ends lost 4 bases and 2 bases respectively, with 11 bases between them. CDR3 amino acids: CASSSRQVNTEAFF. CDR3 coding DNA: TGTGCCAGCAGCTCGAGACAGGTAAACACTGAAGCTTTCTTT. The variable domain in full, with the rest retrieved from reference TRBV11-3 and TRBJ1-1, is EAGVVQSPRYKIIEKKQPVAFWCNPISGHNTLYWYLQNLGQGPELLIRYENEEAVDDSQLPKDRFSAERLKGVDSTLKIQPAELGDSAVYLCASSSRQVNTEAFFGQGTRLTVV.

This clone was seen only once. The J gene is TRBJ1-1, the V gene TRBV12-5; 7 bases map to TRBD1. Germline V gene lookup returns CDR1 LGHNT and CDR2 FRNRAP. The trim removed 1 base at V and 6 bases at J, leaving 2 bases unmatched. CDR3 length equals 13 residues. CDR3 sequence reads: CASGLAGTAEAFF. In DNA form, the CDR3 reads TGTGCTAGTGGTTTGGCGGGGACAGCTGAAGCTTTCTTT.

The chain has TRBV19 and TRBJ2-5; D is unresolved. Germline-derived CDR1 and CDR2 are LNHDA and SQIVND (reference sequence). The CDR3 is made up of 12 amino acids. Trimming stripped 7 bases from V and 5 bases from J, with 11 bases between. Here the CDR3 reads CASIQVQETQYF. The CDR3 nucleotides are TGTGCCAGTATTCAGGTCCAGGAGACCCAGTACTTC.

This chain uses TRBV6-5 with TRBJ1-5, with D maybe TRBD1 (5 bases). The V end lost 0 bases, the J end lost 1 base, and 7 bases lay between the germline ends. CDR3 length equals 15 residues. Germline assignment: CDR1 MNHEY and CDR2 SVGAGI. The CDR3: CASSYSGESNQPQHF. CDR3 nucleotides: TGTGCCAGCAGTTACTCAGGGGAAAGCAATCAGCCCCAGCATTTT.

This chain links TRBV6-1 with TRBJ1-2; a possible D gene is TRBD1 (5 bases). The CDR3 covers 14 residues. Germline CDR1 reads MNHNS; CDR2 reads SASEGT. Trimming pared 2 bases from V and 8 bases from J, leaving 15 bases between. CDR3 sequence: CASSEWLPRGGYTF. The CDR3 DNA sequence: TGTGCCAGCAGTGAATGGCTGCCTCGGGGGGGCTACACCTTC.

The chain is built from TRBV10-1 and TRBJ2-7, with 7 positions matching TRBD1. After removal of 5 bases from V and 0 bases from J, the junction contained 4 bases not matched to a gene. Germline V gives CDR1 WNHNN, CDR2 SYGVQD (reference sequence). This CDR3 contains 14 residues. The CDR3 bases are TGCGCCAGCAGTCATACAGGGGACTCCTACGAGCAGTACTTC. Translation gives CASSHTGDSYEQYF.

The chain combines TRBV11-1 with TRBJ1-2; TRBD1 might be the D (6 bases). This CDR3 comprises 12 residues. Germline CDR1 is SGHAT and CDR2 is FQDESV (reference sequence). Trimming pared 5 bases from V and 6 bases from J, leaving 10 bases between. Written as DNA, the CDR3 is TGTGCCAGCAGCCCAGGGGCCGATGGCTACACCTTC. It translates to CASSPGADGYTF.

CDR3 sequence reads: CASSGQGYEQYF. CDR3 DNA sequence: TGTGCCAGCAGCGGACAGGGCTACGAGCAGTACTTC. The chain joins TRBV7-9 to TRBJ2-7; TRBD1 agrees at 8 bases. The CDR3 runs 12 residues. Per germline, CDR1 SEHNR and CDR2 FQNEAQ (reference sequence). V lost 5 bases and J lost 3; bases outside the gene matches: 0.

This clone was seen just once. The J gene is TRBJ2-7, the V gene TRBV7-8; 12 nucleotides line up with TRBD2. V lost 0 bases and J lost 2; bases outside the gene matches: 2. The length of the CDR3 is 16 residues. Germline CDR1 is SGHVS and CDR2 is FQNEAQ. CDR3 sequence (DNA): TGTGCCAGCAGCTTAGCCGGACTAGCGGGAACCTACGAGCAGTACTTC. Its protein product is CASSLAGLAGTYEQYF.

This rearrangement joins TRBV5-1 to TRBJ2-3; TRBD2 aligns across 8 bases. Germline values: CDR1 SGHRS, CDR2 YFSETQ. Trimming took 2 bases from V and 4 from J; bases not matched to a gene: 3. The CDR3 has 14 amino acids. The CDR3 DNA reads TGCGCCAGCAGCTTTCGGGAGGGAGCAGATACGCAGTATTTT. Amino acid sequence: CASSFREGADTQYF.

The DNA for the CDR3 is TGTGCCAGCAGCGACAGGATGTTAAATCAGCCCCAGCATTTT. This sequence encodes CASSDRMLNQPQHF. The chain has TRBV7-8 and TRBJ1-5, with D perhaps matching TRBD1 (6 bases). V was pared by 5 bases and J by 4 bases, with 12 bases between. The germline gives CDR1 SGHVS, CDR2 FQNEAQ. CDR3 length equals 14 residues.

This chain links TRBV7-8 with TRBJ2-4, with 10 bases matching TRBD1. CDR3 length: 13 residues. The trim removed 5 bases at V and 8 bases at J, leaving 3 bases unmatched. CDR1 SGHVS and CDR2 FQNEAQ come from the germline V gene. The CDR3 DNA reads TGTGCCAGCAGCCAGGACAGGGGGGACATTCAGTACTTC. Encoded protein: CASSQDRGDIQYF.

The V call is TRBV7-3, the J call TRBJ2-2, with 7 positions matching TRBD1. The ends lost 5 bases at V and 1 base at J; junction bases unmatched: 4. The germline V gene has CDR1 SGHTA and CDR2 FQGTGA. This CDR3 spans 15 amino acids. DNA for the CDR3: TGTGCCAGCAGCCACCGACAGGGGAACACCGGGGAGCTGTTTTTT. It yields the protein CASSHRQGNTGELFF.

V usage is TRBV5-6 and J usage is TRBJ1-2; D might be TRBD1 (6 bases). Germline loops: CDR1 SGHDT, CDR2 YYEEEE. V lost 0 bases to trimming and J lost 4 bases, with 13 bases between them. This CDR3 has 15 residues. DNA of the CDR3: TGTGCCAGCAGCTTGGATGGGGGCCTCTCCTATGGCTACACCTTC. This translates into CASSLDGGLSYGYTF.

The CDR3 spells CASIRRAGAETQYF. In DNA, the CDR3 is TGTGCCAGCATCAGGAGAGCGGGAGCAGAGACCCAGTACTTC. The rearrangement joins TRBV2 to TRBJ2-5; the match to TRBD2 covers 8 bases. V lost 7 bases, J lost 4 bases, and 8 bases stayed unmatched. Germline CDR1 reads SNHLY; CDR2 reads FYNNEI. This CDR3 has 14 amino acids.

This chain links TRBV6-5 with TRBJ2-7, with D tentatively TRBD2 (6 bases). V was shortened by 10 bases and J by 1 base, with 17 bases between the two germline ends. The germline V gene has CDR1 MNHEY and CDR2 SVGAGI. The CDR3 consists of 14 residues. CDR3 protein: CATSGGWRSYEQYF. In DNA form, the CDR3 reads TGTGCCACCTCTGGGGGGTGGCGGTCCTACGAGCAGTACTTC.

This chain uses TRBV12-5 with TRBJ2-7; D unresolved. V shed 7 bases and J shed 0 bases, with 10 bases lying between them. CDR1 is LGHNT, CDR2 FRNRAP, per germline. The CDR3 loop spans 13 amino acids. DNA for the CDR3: TGTGCTAGTGTCGGGTGGAGCTCCTACGAGCAGTACTTC. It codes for CASVGWSSYEQYF.